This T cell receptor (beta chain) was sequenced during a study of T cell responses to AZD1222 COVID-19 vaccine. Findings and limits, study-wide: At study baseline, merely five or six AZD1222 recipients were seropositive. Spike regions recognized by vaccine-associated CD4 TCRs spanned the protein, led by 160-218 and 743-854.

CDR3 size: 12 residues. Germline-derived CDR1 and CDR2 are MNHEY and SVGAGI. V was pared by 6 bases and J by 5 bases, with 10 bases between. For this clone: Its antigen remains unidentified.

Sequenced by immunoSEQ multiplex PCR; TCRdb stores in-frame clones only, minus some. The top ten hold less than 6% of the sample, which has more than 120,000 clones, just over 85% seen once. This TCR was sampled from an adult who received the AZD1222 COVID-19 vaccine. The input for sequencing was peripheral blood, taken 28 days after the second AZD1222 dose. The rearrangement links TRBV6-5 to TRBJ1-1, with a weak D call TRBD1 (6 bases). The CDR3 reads CASRRTATEAFF. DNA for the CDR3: TGTGCCAGCAGACGGACAGCTACTGAAGCTTTCTTT.